This TCR beta chain was identified in a study of blood T cell repertoires in COVID-19. At the level of the study: Acute and convalescent COVID-19 specimens originated in the United States, Italy and Spain. T cells, B-cell-depleted T cells, or PBMCs provided the cDNA or gDNA that served as material.

In the original workflow: For nucleated cells, counts were estimated from reference gene primer amplification. Assay: immunoSEQ multiplex PCR; the TCRdb copy retains only in-frame clones and omits some. V and J calls and clone size are as listed in that table; D and trimming were resolved from the DNA. Of about 80,000 clones listed, 78% are singletons. The junction had 7 bases not matched to a gene; V was cut back by 7 bases and J by 0 bases. Germline V gene data show CDR1 as LNHDA and CDR2 as SQIVND (reference sequence). The CDR3 length is 15 residues. J is TRBJ2-7 and V is TRBV19; 9 bases match TRBD1. Sequenced material: peripheral blood. The TCR comes from a human donor in a cohort sampled during active COVID-19. This CDR3 reads CASKVGTGSSYEQYF. In nucleotides, the CDR3 is TGTGCCAGTAAGGTAGGGACAGGGAGCTCCTACGAGCAGTACTTC. Full variable domain (remainder filled in from reference TRBV19 and TRBJ2-7): DGGITQSPKYLFRKEGQNVTLSCEQNLNHDAMYWYRQDPGQGLRLIYYSQIVNDFQKGDIAEGYSVSREKKESFPLTVTSAQKNPTAFYLCASKVGTGSSYEQYFGPGTRLTVT.